These 2 T cell receptor delta chains were sequenced from one sample in a study of gamma-delta T cells after stem cell transplantation. TCRdb reran clone calling via CATT on the RT-PCR reads. The table has about 1,300 delta-chain clones, 17% seen once. The sample was gamma-delta T cells. The receptors were sampled from a human donor. It is not recorded whose cells these are; they may come from a transplant donor.

Of note for this clone: A single base separates this from a much larger clone, so it may be a read error. The gene calls are TRDV2 and TRDJ1; D call uncertain. The CDR3 contains 16 residues. Germline V gives CDR1 GEAIGNYY, CDR2 EKD. In nucleotides, the CDR3 is TGTGCCTGTGACACCGTCGGCGTGCCTAACACCGATAAACTCACCTTT. This encodes CACDTVGVPNTDKLTF.

CDR3 nucleotide sequence: TGTGCCTGTGACGCTGTAGAAGCCTTCCTACGCGGCGATAAACTCATCTTT. Translating it yields CACDAVEAFLRGDKLIF. The chain links TRDV2 to TRDJ1; 9 bases match TRDD2. With 3 bases clipped from V and 4 bases from J, the junction kept 14 bases outside the gene matches. This CDR3 has 17 residues. Germline V gives CDR1 GEAIGNYY, CDR2 EKD.